This T cell receptor (beta chain) was found in a study of PD-L1 blockade in urothelial cancer. Study information: Atezolizumab was started by patients in about 2014 at 1,200 mg intravenously every 3 weeks. Analyses were performed on blood at 3 weeks after treatment start (the second dose) and at 6 weeks. Study-wide findings and caveats: Tumor-associated clones in the blood of durable-benefit patients grew more at 3 weeks.

Sample time point: peripheral blood 6 weeks after treatment start. The number of samples from each patient was between 1 and 8, taken pretreatment and on-treatment. Profiling relied on immunoSEQ multiplex PCR, and the TCRdb table lists in-frame clones only, not all of them. The data contain about 38,000 clones, 75% to 90% of them singletons. Worth noting for this clone: The antigen remains undetermined.

This sequence originates from a man aged 55-75 years with urothelial cancer. The sample consisted of PBMCs, taken around atezolizumab (anti-PD-L1) treatment.

The CDR3 loop is CASRGDSSMNTEAFF. In DNA form, the CDR3 reads TGCGCCAGCAGGGGTGACAGTTCGATGAACACTGAAGCTTTCTTT. The J gene is TRBJ1-1, the V gene TRBV5-1, with D tentatively TRBD1 (5 bases). Trimming cost V 5 bases and J 0 bases, with 14 bases left between them. The CDR3 is 15 amino acids. Germline V gene sequence: CDR1 SGHRS, CDR2 YFSETQ.